The clone carrying this T cell receptor (beta chain) turned up a few times. The antigen is unknown. Expressed TCRB transcripts got sequenced, as all isolated RNA was reverse transcribed. Repertoires were generated with immunoSEQ multiplex PCR, while TCRdb's copy carries only in-frame clones and drops some. The table shows hundreds of thousands of clones, with 15% to 19% occurring only once. The data stem from a study of beta chain features in type 1 diabetes. In the study overall: Sorted cells numbering around 110,000,000 were examined across all samples. General study results and limits: Significant though moderate, a shortening of TCRB CDR3s appeared in all four CD4+ subsets of Type 1 diabetes patients.

This CDR3 is built from 16 residues. V lost 5 bases, J lost 0 bases, and 14 bases lay in between. Per germline, CDR1 SEHNR and CDR2 FQNEAQ (reference sequence). This sequence was found in a man between 18 and 35 years old in good health. Sequencing was performed on naive CD4+ T cells from blood. V gene TRBV7-9 combines with J gene TRBJ1-5; D is ambiguous. This CDR3 reads CASSPLGEGSNQPQHF. As DNA, the CDR3 is TGTGCCAGCAGCCCCCTCGGCGAAGGTAGCAATCAGCCCCAGCATTTT.